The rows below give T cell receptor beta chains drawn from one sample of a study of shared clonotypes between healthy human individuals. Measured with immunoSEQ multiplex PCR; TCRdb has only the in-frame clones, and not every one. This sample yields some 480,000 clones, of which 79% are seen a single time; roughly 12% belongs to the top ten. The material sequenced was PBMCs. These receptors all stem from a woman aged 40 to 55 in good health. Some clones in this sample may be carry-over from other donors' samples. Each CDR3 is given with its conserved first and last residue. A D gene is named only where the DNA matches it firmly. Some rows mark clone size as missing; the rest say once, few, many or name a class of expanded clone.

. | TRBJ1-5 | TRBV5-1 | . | TGCGCCAGCAGCTTGGATGGGAGGTATCATCAGCCCCAGCATTTT | CASSLDGRYHQPQHF
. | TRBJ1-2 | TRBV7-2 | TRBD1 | TGTGCCAGCAGCTTCCAAGGCGGGGTGGGGACAGGGCCCTATGGCTACACCTTC | CASSFQGGVGTGPYGYTF
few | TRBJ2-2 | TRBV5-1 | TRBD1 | TGCGCCAGCTCTACCGGGACAGTGAACACCGGGGAGCTGTTTTTT | CASSTGTVNTGELFF
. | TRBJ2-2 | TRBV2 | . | TGTGCCAGCAGTGGGAGGACAACCAACACCGGGGAGCTGTTTTTT | CASSGRTTNTGELFF
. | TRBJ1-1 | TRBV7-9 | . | TGTGCCAGCAGCCCCAGAGCCACTATGACGAACACTGAAGCTTTCTTT | CASSPRATMTNTEAFF
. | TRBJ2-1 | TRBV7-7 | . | TGTGCTAGCAGCGGAGAAGGGTTAGGTGAGCAGTTCTTC | CASSGEGLGEQFF
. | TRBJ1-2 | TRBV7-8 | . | TGTGCCAGCAGCTTAGATAGGGATAACTATGGCTACACCTTC | CASSLDRDNYGYTF
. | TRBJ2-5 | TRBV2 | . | TGTGCCAGCAGTGAACAGGGGGAGACCCAGTACTTC | CASSEQGETQYF
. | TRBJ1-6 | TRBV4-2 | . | TGTGCCAGCAGCCCCGCCATGAGAAGCTCCTATAATTCACCCCTCCACTTT | CASSPAMRSSYNSPLHF
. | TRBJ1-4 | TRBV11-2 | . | TGTGCCAGCAGCTTTTTTTATTCTGAAAAACTGTTTTTT | CASSFFYSEKLFF
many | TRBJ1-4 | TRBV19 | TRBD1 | TGTGCCAGTACCGACAGGGCAGGAGTTGAAAAACTGTTTTTT | CASTDRAGVEKLFF
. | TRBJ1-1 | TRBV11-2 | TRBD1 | TGTGCCAGCAGCCCAAGACGGGGGACAGGGACAAAGAACACTGAAGCTTTCTTT | CASSPRRGTGTKNTEAFF
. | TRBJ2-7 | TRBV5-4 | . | TGTGCCAGCAGCTTGAACAGGGTACCCGAGCAGTACTTC | CASSLNRVPEQYF
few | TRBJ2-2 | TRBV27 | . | TGTGCCAGCATCGGACACCGGGGAGCTGTTTTT | CASIGHRGAVF
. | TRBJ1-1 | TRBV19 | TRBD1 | TGTGCCAGTAGTATTCTGGACAGGGGTGGCACTGAAGCTTTCTTT | CASSILDRGGTEAFF
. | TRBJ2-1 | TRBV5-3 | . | TGTGCCAGAAGCTTCTCTACGGACTCCTACAATGAGCAGTTCTTC | CARSFSTDSYNEQFF
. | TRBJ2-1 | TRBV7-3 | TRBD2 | TGTGCCAGCAGCTTAAGCGGGAGGGCCTATGAGCAGTTCTTC | CASSLSGRAYEQFF
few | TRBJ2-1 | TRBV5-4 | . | TGTGCCAGCAGCTTGAAGGAAGCGGAGGGGGGTGAGCAGTTCTTC | CASSLKEAEGGEQFF
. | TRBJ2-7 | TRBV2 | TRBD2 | TGTGCCAGCGGGACTAGCGGGAATGAGCAGTACTTC | CASGTSGNEQYF
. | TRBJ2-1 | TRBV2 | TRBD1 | TGTGCCACCAGGGGGACAGGGGTAATCCATGAGCAGTTCTTC | CATRGTGVIHEQFF
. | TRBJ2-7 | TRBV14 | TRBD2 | TGTGCCAGCGCGGGAGATAATTACGAGCAGTACTTC | CASAGDNYEQYF
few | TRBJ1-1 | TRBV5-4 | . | TGTGCCAGCAGCTCTAGACCCGGATGGGACACTGAAGCTTTCTTT | CASSSRPGWDTEAFF
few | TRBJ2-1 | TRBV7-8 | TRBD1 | TGTGCCAGCAGCTCCGACAGGGACGTCAATGAGCAGTTCTTC | CASSSDRDVNEQFF
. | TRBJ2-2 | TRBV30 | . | TGTGCCTGGACAAGGGGTTTGAACACCGGGGAGCTGTTTTTT | CAWTRGLNTGELFF
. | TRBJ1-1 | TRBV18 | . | TGTGCCAGCTCACCCAATCCGAACACTGAAGCTTTCTTT | CASSPNPNTEAFF
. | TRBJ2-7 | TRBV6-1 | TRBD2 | TGTGCCAGCAATAAGCGGGGGGCGTACGAGCAGTACTTC | CASNKRGAYEQYF
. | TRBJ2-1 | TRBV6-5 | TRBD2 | TGTGCCACCGCAAGCGGGAGCTATTACAATGAGCAGTTCTTC | CATASGSYYNEQFF
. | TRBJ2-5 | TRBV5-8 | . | TGTGCCAGCAGCCTTTACCCCAGTCTGCAAGAGACCCAGTACTTC | CASSLYPSLQETQYF
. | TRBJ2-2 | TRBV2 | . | TGTGCCAGCAGCGCCCCCGGGACCGGGGAGCTGTTTTTT | CASSAPGTGELFF
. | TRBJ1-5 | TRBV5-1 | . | TGCGCCAGCAGCTTGGAAGTGGATCAGCCCCAGCATTTT | CASSLEVDQPQHF
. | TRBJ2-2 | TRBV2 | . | TGTGCCAGCAGCGGACTACGAAACACCGGGGAGCTGTTTTTT | CASSGLRNTGELFF
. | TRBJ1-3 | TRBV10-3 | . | TGTGCCATCAGTGAGGGCAGCTCCATATATTTT | CAISEGSSIYF
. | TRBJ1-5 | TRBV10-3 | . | TGTGCCATCAGCGGTTTAGTCAATCAGCCCCAGCATTTT | CAISGLVNQPQHF
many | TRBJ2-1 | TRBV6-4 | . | TGTGCCAGCAGCGCGGGTCCTGAGGTGGATGAGCAGTTCTTC | CASSAGPEVDEQFF
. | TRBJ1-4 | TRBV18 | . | TGTGCCAGCTCGTGGGGCGACCCAGGGGAAAAACTGTTTTTT | CASSWGDPGEKLFF